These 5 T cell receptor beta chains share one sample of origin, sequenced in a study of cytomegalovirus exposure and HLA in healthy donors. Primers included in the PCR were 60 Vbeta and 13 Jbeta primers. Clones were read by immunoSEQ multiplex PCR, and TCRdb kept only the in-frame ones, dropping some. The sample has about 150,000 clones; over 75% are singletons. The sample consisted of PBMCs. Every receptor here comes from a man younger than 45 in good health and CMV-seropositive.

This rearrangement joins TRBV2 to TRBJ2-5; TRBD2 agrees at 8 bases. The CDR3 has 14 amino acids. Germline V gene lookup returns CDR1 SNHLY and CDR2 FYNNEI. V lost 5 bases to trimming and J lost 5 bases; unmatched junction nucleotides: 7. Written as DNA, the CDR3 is TGTGCCAGCAGTACGGCGGGGGGCTTTGAGACCCAGTACTTC. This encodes CASSTAGGFETQYF.

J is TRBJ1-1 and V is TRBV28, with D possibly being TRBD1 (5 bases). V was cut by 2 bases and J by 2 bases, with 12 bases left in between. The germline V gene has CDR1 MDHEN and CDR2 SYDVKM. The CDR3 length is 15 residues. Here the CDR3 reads CASSLGGTGNTEAFF. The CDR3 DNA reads TGTGCCAGCAGTTTAGGCGGGACGGGAAACACTGAAGCTTTCTTT. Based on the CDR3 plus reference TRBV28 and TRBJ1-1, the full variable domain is DVKVTQSSRYLVKRTGEKVFLECVQDMDHENMFWYRQDPGLGLRLIYFSYDVKMKEKGDIPEGYSVSREKKERFSLILESASTNQTSMYLCASSLGGTGNTEAFFGQGTRLTVV.

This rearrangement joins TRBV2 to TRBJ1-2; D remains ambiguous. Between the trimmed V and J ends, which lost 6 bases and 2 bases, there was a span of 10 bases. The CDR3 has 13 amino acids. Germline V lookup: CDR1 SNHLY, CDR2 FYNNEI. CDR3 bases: TGTGCCAGCAGCCTCAGTAAAAACTATGGCTACACCTTC. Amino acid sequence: CASSLSKNYGYTF.

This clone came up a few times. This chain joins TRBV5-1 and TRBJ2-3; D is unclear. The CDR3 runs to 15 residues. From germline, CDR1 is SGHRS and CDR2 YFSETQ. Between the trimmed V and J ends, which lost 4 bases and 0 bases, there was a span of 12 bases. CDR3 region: CASSLIVASTDTQYF. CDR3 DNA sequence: TGCGCCAGCAGCCTGATAGTAGCTAGCACAGATACGCAGTATTTT. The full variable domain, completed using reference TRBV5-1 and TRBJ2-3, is KAGVTQTPRYLIKTRGQQVTLSCSPISGHRSVSWYQQTPGQGLQFLFEYFSETQRNKGNFPGRFSGRQFSNSRSEMNVSTLELGDSALYLCASSLIVASTDTQYFGPGTRLTVL.

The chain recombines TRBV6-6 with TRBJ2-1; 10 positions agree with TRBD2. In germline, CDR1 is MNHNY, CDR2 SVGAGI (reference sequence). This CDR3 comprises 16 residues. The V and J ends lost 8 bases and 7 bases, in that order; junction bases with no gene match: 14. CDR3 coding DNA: TGTGCCAGCCGAGCCCCTCTAGCGGGGGAATTGAATGAGCAGTTCTTC. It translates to CASRAPLAGELNEQFF.